This T cell receptor beta chain was documented in a study of T cell responses to AZD1222 COVID-19 vaccine. Findings and caveats of the study: Repertoires were obtained solely post-peak T cell response.

Trimming removed 4 bases from V and 5 bases from J, with 10 bases in between. The CDR3 has 13 amino acids. From germline, CDR1 is SGHRS and CDR2 YFSETQ. Comments on this clone: Its antigen is unknown.

Produced via immunoSEQ multiplex PCR; TCRdb's table is partial and in-frame only. The data show roughly 80,000 clones, roughly 90% seen once. V and J are TRBV5-1 and TRBJ2-1; the D gene could be TRBD1 or TRBD2 (5 bases each). Here the sequenced sample was peripheral blood, taken on day 0 of AZD1222 vaccination. This sequence originates from an adult in good health. The CDR3 sequence: CASSLGANNEQFF. The CDR3 nucleotides read TGCGCCAGCAGCCTCGGGGCCAACAATGAGCAGTTCTTC.